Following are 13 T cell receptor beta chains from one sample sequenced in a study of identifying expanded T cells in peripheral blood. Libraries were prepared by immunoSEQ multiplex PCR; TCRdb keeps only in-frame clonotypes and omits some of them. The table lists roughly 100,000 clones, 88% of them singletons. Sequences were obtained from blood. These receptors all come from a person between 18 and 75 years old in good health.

Written as DNA, the CDR3 is TGCAGCGTTGGCAGGGGAGAGACCGGGGAGCTGTTTTTT. Translated: CSVGRGETGELFF. This rearrangement joins TRBV29-1 to TRBJ2-2, with D possibly being TRBD1 (6 bases). Looked up from germline, CDR1 is SQVTM and CDR2 is ANQGSEA. The CDR3 sequence is 13 residues long. V was trimmed by 4 bases and J by 5 bases, leaving 11 bases between them.

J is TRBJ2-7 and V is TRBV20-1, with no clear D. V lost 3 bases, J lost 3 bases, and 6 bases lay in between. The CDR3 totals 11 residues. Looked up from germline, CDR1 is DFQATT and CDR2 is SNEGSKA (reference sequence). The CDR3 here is CSASTSYEQYF. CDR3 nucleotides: TGCAGTGCTAGTACCAGCTACGAGCAGTACTTC.

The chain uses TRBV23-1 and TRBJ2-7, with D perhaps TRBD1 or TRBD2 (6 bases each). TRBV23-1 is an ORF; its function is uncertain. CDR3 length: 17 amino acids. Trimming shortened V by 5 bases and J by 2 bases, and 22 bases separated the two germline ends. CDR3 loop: CASSSEKGGLRTYEQYF. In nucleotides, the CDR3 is TGCGCCAGCAGTTCAGAAAAAGGGGGACTGAGGACCTACGAGCAGTACTTC.

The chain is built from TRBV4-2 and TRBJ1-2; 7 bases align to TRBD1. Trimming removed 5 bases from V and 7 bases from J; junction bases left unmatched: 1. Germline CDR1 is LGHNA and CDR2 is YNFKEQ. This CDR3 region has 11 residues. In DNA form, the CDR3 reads TGTGCCAGCAGCAGGGACAGTGGCTACACCTTC. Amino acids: CASSRDSGYTF.

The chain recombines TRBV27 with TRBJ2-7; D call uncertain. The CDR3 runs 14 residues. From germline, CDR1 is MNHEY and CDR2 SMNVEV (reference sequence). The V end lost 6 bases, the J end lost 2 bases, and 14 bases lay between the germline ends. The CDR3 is CASSQTGVAYEQYF. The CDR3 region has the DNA TGTGCCAGCAGCCAAACTGGGGTAGCCTACGAGCAGTACTTC.

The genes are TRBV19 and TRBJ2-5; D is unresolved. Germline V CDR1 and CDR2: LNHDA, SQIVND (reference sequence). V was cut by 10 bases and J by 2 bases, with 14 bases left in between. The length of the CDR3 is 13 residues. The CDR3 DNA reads TGTGCCACCTCGGGTCAAATTCAAGAGACCCAGTACTTC. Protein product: CATSGQIQETQYF.

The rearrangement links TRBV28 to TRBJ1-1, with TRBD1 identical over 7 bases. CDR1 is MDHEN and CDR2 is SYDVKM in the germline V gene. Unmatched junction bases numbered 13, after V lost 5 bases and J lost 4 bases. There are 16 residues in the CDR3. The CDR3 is CASSQGGGGGSTEAFF. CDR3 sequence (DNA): TGTGCCAGCAGTCAAGGAGGGGGCGGAGGTAGCACTGAAGCTTTCTTT. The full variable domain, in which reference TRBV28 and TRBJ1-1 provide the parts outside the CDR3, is DVKVTQSSRYLVKRTGEKVFLECVQDMDHENMFWYRQDPGLGLRLIYFSYDVKMKEKGDIPEGYSVSREKKERFSLILESASTNQTSMYLCASSQGGGGGSTEAFFGQGTRLTVV.

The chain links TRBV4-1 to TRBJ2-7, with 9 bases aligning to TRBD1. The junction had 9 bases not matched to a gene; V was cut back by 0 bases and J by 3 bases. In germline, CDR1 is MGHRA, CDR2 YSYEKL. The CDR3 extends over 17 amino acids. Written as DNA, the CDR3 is TGCGCCAGCAGCCAAGAAGCAGAAGGACAGGGGTACTACGAGCAGTACTTC. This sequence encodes CASSQEAEGQGYYEQYF.

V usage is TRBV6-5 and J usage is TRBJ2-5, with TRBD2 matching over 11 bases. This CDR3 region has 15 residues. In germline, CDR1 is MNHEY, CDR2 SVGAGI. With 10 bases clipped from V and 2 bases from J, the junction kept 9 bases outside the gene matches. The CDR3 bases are TGTGCCACCTCTCTAGCGGGGGGAAAACAAGAGACCCAGTACTTC. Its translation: CATSLAGGKQETQYF.

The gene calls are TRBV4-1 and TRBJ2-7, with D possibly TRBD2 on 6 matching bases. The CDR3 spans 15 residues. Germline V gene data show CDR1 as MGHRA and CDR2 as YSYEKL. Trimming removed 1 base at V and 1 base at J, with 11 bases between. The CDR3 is CASSQGLADSYEQYF. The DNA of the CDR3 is TGCGCCAGCAGCCAAGGGTTAGCGGATTCCTACGAGCAGTACTTC.

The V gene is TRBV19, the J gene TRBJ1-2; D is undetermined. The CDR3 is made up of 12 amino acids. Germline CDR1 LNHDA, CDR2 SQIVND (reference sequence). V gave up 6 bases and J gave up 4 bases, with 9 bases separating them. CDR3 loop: CASSPLGYGYTF. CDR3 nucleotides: TGTGCCAGTAGCCCCCTGGGCTATGGCTACACCTTC.

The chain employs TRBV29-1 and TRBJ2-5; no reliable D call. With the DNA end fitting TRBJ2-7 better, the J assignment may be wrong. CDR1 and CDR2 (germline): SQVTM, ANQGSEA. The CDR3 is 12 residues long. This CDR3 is CSVVTNSYEQYF. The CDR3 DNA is TGCAGCGTTGTAACCAACTCCTACGAGCAGTACTTC.

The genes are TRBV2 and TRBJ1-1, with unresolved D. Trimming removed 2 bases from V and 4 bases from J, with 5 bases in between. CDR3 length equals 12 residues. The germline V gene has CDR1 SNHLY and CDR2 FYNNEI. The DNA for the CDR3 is TGTGCCAGCAGTGAACTCACCACTGAAGCTTTCTTT. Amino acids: CASSELTTEAFF. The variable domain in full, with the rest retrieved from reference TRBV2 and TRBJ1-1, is EPEVTQTPSHQVTQMGQEVILRCVPISNHLYFYWYRQILGQKVEFLVSFYNNEISEKSEIFDDQFSVERPDGSNFTLKIRSTKLEDSAMYFCASSELTTEAFFGQGTRLTVV.